The clone carrying this TCR beta chain was seen only a few times. Its antigen is unknown. This record belongs to a study of spatial heterogeneity in lung cancer. Study results and limitations: Resection saw ubiquitous expanded tumor TCRs appear in blood more than follow-up did.

Sample time point: sample taken at primary tumor resection. The study sequenced unsorted whole RNA from tumor, nontumor lung or frozen PBMC. Samples were obtained from 70 or so donors, all untreated early-stage non-small cell lung cancer patients. TCRdb ran MiXCR on the 5' RACE reads and lists one entry per CDR3 protein. The sample includes 50,000 or so distinct CDR3 sequences, roughly 12% seen only once; the top ten take approximately 40%. Sequencing used PBMCs, obtained at surgery. The clonotype was recovered from a female donor with early-stage non-small cell lung cancer.

CDR3 sequence (DNA): TGTGCCACGCTAAATTGGGGCAGGGACGGCTATGGCTACACCTTC. This gives the protein CATLNWGRDGYGYTF. This chain joins TRBV5-6 and TRBJ1-2, with D perhaps matching TRBD1 (5 bases). Trimming stripped 9 bases from V and 4 bases from J, with 22 bases between. This CDR3 comprises 15 residues. CDR1 and CDR2 (germline): SGHDT, YYEEEE.